This T cell receptor (beta chain) was recovered during a study of somatic mutations in cytotoxic T cells in rheumatoid arthritis (dated by TCRdb to the late 2010s). Study-level background: Before any treatment started and right after they were diagnosed, patients gave peripheral blood samples (under 32 ml EDTA). A FACSAria II or Sony SH800 was used to flow-sort some V beta antibody-stained T-cell populations at nearly 100% purity, and TCRB sequencing was also done on sorted V beta1+ cells. Whether expanded CD8+ T-cell clones in untreated, newly diagnosed rheumatoid arthritis carry somatic mutations was the study question, and clonality was characterized with TCRB deep sequencing. TCRB deep sequencing was performed for more than 50 rheumatoid arthritis patients and 15 to 20 healthy controls. Patient and control groups had essentially identical median ages.

Turning to this clone: Its antigen is unknown. No base qualities exist here, and no much larger clone lies one base off it.

Summary of the overall study and its limitations: CD8+ clonality increased with age in patients (Spearman r ≈ 0.5) but not in healthy controls. The expanded CD8+ clones had unknown antigen targets, and not appearing in virus-specific databases did not rule out that they were virus-specific. The largest CD8+ clone made up more than 20% of CD8+ cells in about an eighth of the 65 patients, and blood and synovial fluid shared several identical CD8+ TCRB sequences. The finding that TRBV07 was slightly underrepresented in patients was left unadjusted for multiple comparisons. Rheumatoid arthritis patients and age-matched healthy controls did not significantly differ in CD8+ T-cell clonality.

Sequencing of TCRB CDR3 was done on genomic DNA with the immunoSEQ assay. The paper's data handling went like this. Only a few patient CD8+ clones larger than 1% matched published virus-specific TCRB sequences when compared against them. Analyses were restricted to productive TCRB rearrangements. Clonality was expressed as a Shannon entropy-based productive clonality index, with each clone defined by a unique TCRB CDR3 sequence. The template counts of each clone relative to the total templates per sample were used to calculate repertoire overlap between two samples. A correlation with a Spearman r of more than 0.6 was found between V-gene usage by flow cytometry and V-gene usage by TCRB sequencing. The table comes from immuneACCESS by way of TCRdb, which keeps in-frame sequences with V and J called. Part of the clones is missing from these tables; in studies checked, under half for an unresolved V gene and the rest for unknown reasons. V, J and clone size were drawn from that table, and D and trimming were deduced from the DNA. Within this sample are thousands of clones, with roughly nine tenths of them counted one time only. Roughly a third of the sample is in the top ten clones.

Positive magnetic bead selection on an AutoMACS was used to isolate CD4+ and CD8+ cells, with flow cytometry used to check purity. After a first flow cytometry screen using a TCR V beta antibody panel, clonal expansions were characterized through TCRB deep sequencing of sorted CD8+ fractions. Peripheral blood mononuclear cells were isolated by Ficoll-Paque PLUS density gradient separation. DNA was extracted from CD4-enriched, CD8-enriched or PBMC samples with Nucleospin Tissue or Tissue XS kits and quantified with a Qubit 2.0 fluorometer. The CDR3 contains 13 residues, cysteine and phenylalanine counted. Just the 39-base CDR3 DNA is kept, in frame starting at base 1. The germline V gene (reference sequence) sets CDR1 to MNHEY and CDR2 to SMNVEV. A distance of 15 bases separates the germline ends of V and J, which lose 6 bases and 6 bases respectively.

Sequenced material: CD8+ T cells sorted from blood. The sequence derives from a woman between 55 and 75 years old with rheumatoid arthritis. The chain is assembled from TRBV27 and TRBJ2-7, and TRBD1 may be the D gene, going by 6 matching bases. The DNA reads TGTGCCAGCAGCATTCACAGGGTAAGCGAGCAGTACTTC. Translated, it gives CASSIHRVSEQYF.